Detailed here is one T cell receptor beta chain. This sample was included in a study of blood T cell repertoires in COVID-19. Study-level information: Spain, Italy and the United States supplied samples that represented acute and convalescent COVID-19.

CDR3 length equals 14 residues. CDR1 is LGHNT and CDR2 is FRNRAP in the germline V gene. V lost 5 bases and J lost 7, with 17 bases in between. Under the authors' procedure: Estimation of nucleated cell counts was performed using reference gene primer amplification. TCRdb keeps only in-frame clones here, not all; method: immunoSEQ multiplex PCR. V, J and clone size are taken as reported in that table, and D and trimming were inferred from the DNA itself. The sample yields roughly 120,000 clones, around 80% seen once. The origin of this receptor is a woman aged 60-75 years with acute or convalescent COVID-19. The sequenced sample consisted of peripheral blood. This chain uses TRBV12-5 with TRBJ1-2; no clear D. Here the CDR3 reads CASGPPGLVGGYTF. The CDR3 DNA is TGTGCTAGTGGTCCCCCGGGGTTAGTTGGTGGCTACACCTTC.